This T cell receptor (beta chain) stems from a study of T cell clonotyping in hematopoietic cell transplantation. Concerning this clone: Its antigen is still unknown.

V was shortened by 3 bases and J by 1 base, with 9 bases between the two germline ends. The CDR3 runs 14 residues. Germline values: CDR1 PRHDT, CDR2 FYEKMQ (reference sequence). Whole-study results and caveats: Broader posttransplant TCR repertoire diversity was predicted by graft donor and pretransplant recipient Inverse Simpson Index values. No sorting was done, leaving CD4 and CD8 contributions mixed. At the given depth, recipient repertoires were over 95% de novo clonotypes. Pathologically expanded recipient clonotypes increased progressively from day 30 to day 180 as diversity fell.

The method was immunoSEQ multiplex PCR; TCRdb's version includes in-frame clones alone and lacks a portion of them. Of approximately 70,000 clones in the sample, around 94% were seen once. Sequenced: peripheral blood mononuclear cells. V gene TRBV13 combines with J gene TRBJ1-1; D possibly corresponds to TRBD1 (5 bases). This clonotype was sampled from a man aged 50 or older in good health. Some clones in this sample may be carry-over from other donors' samples. Written as DNA, the CDR3 is TGTGCCAGCAGCTTGGGGGACTCGAACACTGAAGCTTTCTTT. This translates into CASSLGDSNTEAFF.